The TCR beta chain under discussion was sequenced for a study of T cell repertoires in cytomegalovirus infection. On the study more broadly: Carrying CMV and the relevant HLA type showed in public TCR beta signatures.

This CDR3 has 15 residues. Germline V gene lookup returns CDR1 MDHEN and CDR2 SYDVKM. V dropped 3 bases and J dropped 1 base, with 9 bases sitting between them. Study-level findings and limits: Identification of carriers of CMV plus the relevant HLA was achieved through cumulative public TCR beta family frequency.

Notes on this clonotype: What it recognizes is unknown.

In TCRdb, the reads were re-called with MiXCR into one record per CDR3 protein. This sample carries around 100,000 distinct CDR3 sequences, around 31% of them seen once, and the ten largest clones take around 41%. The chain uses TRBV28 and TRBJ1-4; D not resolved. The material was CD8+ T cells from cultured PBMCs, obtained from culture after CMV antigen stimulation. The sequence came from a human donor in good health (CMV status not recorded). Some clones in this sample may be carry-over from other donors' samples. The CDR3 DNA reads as TGTGCCAGCAGTTTCGGGTGGGGAACTAATGAAAAACTGTTTTTT. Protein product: CASSFGWGTNEKLFF.